A single sample gave rise to the 6 T cell receptor beta chains below, sequenced in a study of shared clonotypes between healthy human individuals. Some clones are missing from TCRdb's copy, which holds only in-frame ones; the method was immunoSEQ multiplex PCR. The sample has about 980,000 clones, 70% to 85% seen once. Input material: memory CD4+ T cells sorted from blood. As to subset: CD45RA-negative fraction. The receptor set was obtained from a man younger than 35 in good health.

The chain combines TRBV4-3 with TRBJ1-4, with TRBD1 identical over 9 bases. The CDR3 totals 16 residues. The V segment lost 1 base and the J segment 8 bases; nucleotides outside the gene matches: 8. CDR1 and CDR2 (germline): LGHNA, YSLEER. CDR3 in amino acids: CASSQGHRGLREKLFF. CDR3 nucleotides: TGCGCCAGCAGCCAAGGCCACAGGGGGCTCCGGGAAAAACTGTTTTTT.

CDR3 DNA sequence: TGTGCCAGCAGCCAGGGACTAGCTTATACGCAGTATTTT. It specifies CASSQGLAYTQYF. The chain uses TRBV14 and TRBJ2-3, with 9 bases lining up with TRBD2. The germline V gene encodes CDR1 SGHDN and CDR2 FVKESK. The trim removed 3 bases at V and 7 bases at J, leaving 2 bases unmatched. The CDR3 is 13 residues long.

V gene TRBV7-3 combines with J gene TRBJ2-2; D may be TRBD1 (7 bases). The germline V and J ends were trimmed by 6 bases and 5 bases, with 13 bases remaining between them. In germline, CDR1 is SGHTA, CDR2 FQGTGA. This CDR3 is built from 14 residues. The CDR3 sequence is CASSVRGATGELFF. The CDR3 nucleotides read TGTGCCAGCAGTGTCAGGGGGGCAACCGGGGAGCTGTTTTTT.

The chain joins TRBV6-6 to TRBJ1-2; 9 bases map to TRBD1. The germline V gene has CDR1 MNHNY and CDR2 SVGAGI (reference sequence). V dropped 6 bases and J dropped 8; count of bases not matched to a gene: 10. The CDR3 runs 14 residues. This chain's CDR3 is CASSPGQGTAGYTF. The CDR3 nucleotides read TGTGCCAGCAGCCCGGGACAGGGCACCGCGGGCTACACCTTC.

This chain connects TRBV19 to TRBJ2-2; 11 bases align to TRBD2. This CDR3 spans 17 amino acids. After removal of 4 bases from V and 5 bases from J, the junction contained 9 bases not matched to a gene. Germline CDR1 and CDR2: LNHDA and SQIVND (reference sequence). CDR3 nucleotides: TGTGCCAGTAGTACGTCACCGACTAGCGGGAATACCGGGGAGCTGTTTTTT. As protein: CASSTSPTSGNTGELFF.

The table lists this clone with a few counts. The chain carries TRBV2 and TRBJ2-7; 9 nucleotides line up with TRBD1. The ends lost 7 bases at V and 2 bases at J; junction bases unmatched: 12. CDR1 is SNHLY, CDR2 FYNNEI, per germline. The CDR3 length is 16 residues. CDR3 amino acids: CASTIRRQGVPYEQYF. The CDR3 region has the DNA TGTGCCAGCACCATTAGGAGACAGGGGGTTCCCTACGAGCAGTACTTC.